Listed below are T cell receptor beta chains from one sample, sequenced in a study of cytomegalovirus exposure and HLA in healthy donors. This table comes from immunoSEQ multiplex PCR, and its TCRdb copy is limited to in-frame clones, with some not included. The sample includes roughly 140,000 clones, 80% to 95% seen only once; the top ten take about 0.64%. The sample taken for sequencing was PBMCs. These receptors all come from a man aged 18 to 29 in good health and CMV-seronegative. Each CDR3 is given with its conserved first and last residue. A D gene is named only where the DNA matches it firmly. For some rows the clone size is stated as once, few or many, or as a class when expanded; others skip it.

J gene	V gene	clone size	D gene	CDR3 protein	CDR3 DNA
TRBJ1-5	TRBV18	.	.	CASSPGTNQPQHF	TGTGCCAGCTCACCGGGGACAAATCAGCCCCAGCATTTT
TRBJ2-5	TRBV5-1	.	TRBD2	CASSSSGGEETQYF	TGCGCCAGCAGCTCAAGCGGGGGGGAAGAGACCCAGTACTTC
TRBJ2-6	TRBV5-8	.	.	CASSLGGSGANVLTF	TGTGCCAGCAGCTTGGGAGGGTCTGGGGCCAACGTCCTGACTTTC
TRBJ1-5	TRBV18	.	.	CASSPGGTGSNQPQHF	TGTGCCAGCTCACCAGGGGGCACAGGGAGCAATCAGCCCCAGCATTTT
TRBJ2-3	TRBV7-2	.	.	CASSLASAVTDTQYF	TGTGCCAGCAGCTTAGCGAGCGCGGTAACAGATACGCAGTATTTT
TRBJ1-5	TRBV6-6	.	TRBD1	CASSRDRGNQPQHF	TGTGCCAGCAGCCGGGACAGGGGGAATCAGCCCCAGCATTTT
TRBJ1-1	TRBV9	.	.	CASSVGVRNTEAFF	TGTGCCAGCAGCGTAGGTGTCAGGAACACTGAAGCTTTCTTT
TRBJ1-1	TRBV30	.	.	CAWSVLASLRAFF	TGTGCCTGGAGTGTACTAGCCTCCCTACGAGCTTTCTTT
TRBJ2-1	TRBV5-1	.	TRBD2	CASSLSGSSYNEQFF	TGCGCCAGCAGCTTAAGCGGGAGCTCCTACAATGAGCAGTTCTTC
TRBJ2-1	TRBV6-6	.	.	CASSYSGSSYNEQFF	TGTGCCAGCAGTTACTCAGGGAGCTCCTACAATGAGCAGTTCTTC
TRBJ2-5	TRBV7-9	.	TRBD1	CASSPRTGGLETQYF	TGTGCCAGCAGCCCCCGCACAGGGGGCTTGGAGACCCAGTACTTC
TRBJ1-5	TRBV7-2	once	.	CASSLHLTGEQPQHF	TGTGCCAGCAGCTTACACCTCACGGGGGAGCAGCCCCAGCATTTT
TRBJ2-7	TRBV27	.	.	CASSLARAREQYF	TGTGCCAGCAGTTTGGCCAGGGCCCGCGAGCAGTACTTC
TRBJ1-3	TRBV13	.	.	CASSFSKTGNTIYF	TGTGCCAGCAGCTTTTCGAAAACAGGAAACACCATATATTTT
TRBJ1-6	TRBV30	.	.	CAWSGKGDRSPLHF	TGTGCCTGGAGTGGAAAGGGGGATCGATCACCCCTCCACTTT
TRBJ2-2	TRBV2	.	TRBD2	CASRTGTSGRFVGELFF	TGTGCCAGCAGGACCGGGACTAGCGGGAGATTTGTCGGGGAGCTGTTTTTT
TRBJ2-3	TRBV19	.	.	CASSAGWGTDTQYF	TGTGCCAGTAGTGCGGGGTGGGGCACAGATACGCAGTATTTT
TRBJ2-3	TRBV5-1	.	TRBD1	CASSLGGTGSRPLGDTQYF	TGCGCCAGCAGCTTGGGCGGGACAGGCTCCCGCCCATTGGGAGATACGCAGTATTTT
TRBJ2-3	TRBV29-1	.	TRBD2	CSVAREVSTDTQYF	TGCAGCGTTGCACGGGAGGTGAGCACAGATACGCAGTATTTT
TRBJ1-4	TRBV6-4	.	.	CAILRVSNEKLFF	TGTGCCATTCTCCGGGTTTCTAATGAAAAACTGTTTTTT
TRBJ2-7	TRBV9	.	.	CASSAAGDASEQYF	TGTGCCAGCAGCGCAGCAGGGGACGCCTCCGAGCAGTACTTC
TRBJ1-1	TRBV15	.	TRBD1	CATSGTGGTEAFF	TGTGCCACCAGCGGGACAGGGGGCACTGAAGCTTTCTTT
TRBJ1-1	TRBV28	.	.	CASSFPRQATEAFF	TGTGCCAGCAGTTTCCCCCGACAGGCCACTGAAGCTTTCTTT
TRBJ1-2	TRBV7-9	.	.	CASVPRDTNYGYTF	TGTGCCAGCGTCCCCCGGGACACTAACTATGGCTACACCTTC
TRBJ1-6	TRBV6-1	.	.	CASRGSAGTNSPLHF	TGTGCCAGCCGGGGATCCGCAGGCACTAATTCACCCCTCCACTTT
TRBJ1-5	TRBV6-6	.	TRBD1	CASSYRARGSNQPQHF	TGTGCCAGCAGTTACCGGGCCAGGGGGAGCAATCAGCCCCAGCATTTT
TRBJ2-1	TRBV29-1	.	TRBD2	CSVEGGTSGYNEQFF	TGCAGCGTTGAGGGGGGGACTAGCGGCTACAATGAGCAGTTCTTC
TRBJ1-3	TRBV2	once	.	CASSERGGPGNTIYF	TGTGCCAGCAGTGAACGGGGGGGGCCTGGAAACACCATATATTTT
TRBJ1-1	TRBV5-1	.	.	CASSLGSGTEAFF	TGCGCCAGCAGCTTGGGTTCCGGCACTGAAGCTTTCTTT
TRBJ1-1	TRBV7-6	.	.	CASSPSPRGTEAFF	TGTGCCAGCAGCCCTAGCCCCAGGGGCACTGAAGCTTTCTTT
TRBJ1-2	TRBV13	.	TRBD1	CASSVGQAFGKNYGYTF	TGTGCCAGCAGCGTTGGACAGGCTTTCGGAAAAAACTATGGCTACACCTTC
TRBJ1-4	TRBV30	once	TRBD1	CAWSVGLTGLSEKLFF	TGTGCCTGGAGTGTAGGATTGACAGGGCTTAGTGAAAAACTGTTTTTT
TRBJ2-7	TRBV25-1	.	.	CASSRIGLEGHEQYF	TGTGCCAGCAGCCGAATTGGGCTCGAGGGCCACGAGCAGTACTTC
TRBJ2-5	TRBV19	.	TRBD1	CASSIEDRAKLSETQYF	TGTGCCAGTAGTATCGAGGACAGGGCAAAGCTTTCGGAGACCCAGTACTTC
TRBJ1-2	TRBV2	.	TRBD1	CATDRVDYGYTF	TGTGCCACCGACAGGGTTGACTATGGCTACACCTTC
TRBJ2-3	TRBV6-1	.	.	CASPGADTQYF	TGTGCCAGCCCAGGGGCAGATACGCAGTATTTT
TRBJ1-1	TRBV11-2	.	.	CASTYSGRGSTEAFF	TGTGCCAGCACCTATTCCGGCCGGGGGAGCACTGAAGCTTTCTTT
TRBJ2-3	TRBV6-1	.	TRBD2	CASSDPTSGEYTDTQYF	TGTGCCAGCAGTGACCCGACTAGCGGGGAATACACAGATACGCAGTATTTT
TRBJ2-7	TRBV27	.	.	CASRQGRTPPYEQYF	TGTGCCAGCAGACAGGGACGGACACCCCCCTACGAGCAGTACTTC
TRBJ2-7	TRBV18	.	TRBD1	CASSPTGQGNFEQYF	TGTGCCAGCTCACCTACGGGACAGGGGAACTTCGAGCAGTACTTC
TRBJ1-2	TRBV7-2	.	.	CASSLVVGRVNYGYTF	TGTGCCAGCAGCTTAGTAGTTGGGAGGGTCAACTATGGCTACACCTTC
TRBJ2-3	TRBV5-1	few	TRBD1	CASSQDRGHPDTQYF	TGCGCCAGCAGCCAAGACAGGGGGCATCCAGATACGCAGTATTTT
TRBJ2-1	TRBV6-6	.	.	CASSYSMGGAADEQFF	TGTGCCAGCAGTTACTCGATGGGGGGGGCTGCGGATGAGCAGTTCTTC
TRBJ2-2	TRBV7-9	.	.	CASSLAAGLNTGELFF	TGTGCCAGCAGCTTAGCGGCAGGGCTGAACACCGGGGAGCTGTTTTTT
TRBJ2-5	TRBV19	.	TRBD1	CASSVRTGQETQYF	TGTGCCAGTAGTGTTAGGACAGGGCAAGAGACCCAGTACTTC
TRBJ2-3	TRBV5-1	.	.	CASSLEDTRTDTQYF	TGCGCCAGCAGCTTAGAGGACACCCGCACAGATACGCAGTATTTT
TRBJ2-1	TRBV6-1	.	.	CASKRANGINEQFF	TGTGCCAGCAAACGGGCTAACGGGATAAATGAGCAGTTCTTC
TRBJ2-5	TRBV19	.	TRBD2	CASRGDVQETQYF	TGTGCCAGTCGGGGGGACGTACAAGAGACCCAGTACTTC
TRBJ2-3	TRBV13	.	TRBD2	CASQVGGLAGADTQYF	TGTGCCAGCCAAGTCGGGGGACTAGCGGGAGCAGATACGCAGTATTTT
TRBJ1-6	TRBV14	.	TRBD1	CASSITGGSPLHF	TGTGCCAGCAGCATAACAGGGGGTTCACCCCTCCACTTT
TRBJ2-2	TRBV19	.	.	CASSKWDSLNTGELFF	TGTGCCAGTAGTAAGTGGGACTCCTTGAACACCGGGGAGCTGTTTTTT
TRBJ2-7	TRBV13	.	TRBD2	CASSSGTGGSYEQYF	TGTGCCAGCAGCTCAGGGACGGGGGGCTCCTACGAGCAGTACTTC
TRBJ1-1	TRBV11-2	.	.	CASSLGLYSEAFF	TGTGCCAGCAGCTTGGGTCTGTACAGTGAAGCTTTCTTT
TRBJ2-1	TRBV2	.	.	CASSANGAYNEQFF	TGTGCCAGCAGTGCCAATGGGGCGTACAATGAGCAGTTCTTC
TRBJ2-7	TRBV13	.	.	CASSRGDTYEQYF	TGTGCCAGCAGCCGGGGGGACACCTACGAGCAGTACTTC
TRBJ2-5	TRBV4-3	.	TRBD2	CAIKDGGGQETQYF	TGCGCCATCAAAGATGGGGGGGGCCAAGAGACCCAGTACTTC